The 20 T cell receptor beta chains given below trace back to one sample, sequenced in a study of T cell responses to AZD1222 COVID-19 vaccine. Some clones are missing from TCRdb's copy, which holds only in-frame ones; the method was immunoSEQ multiplex PCR. This sample has 150,000 to 200,000 clones, with more than 75% found just once. The specimen comprised peripheral blood, sampled on day 0 of MenACWY control vaccination. The receptors were sampled from an adult in good health.

With respect to this clone: Compared with germline, one end of the junction differs, possibly owing to a read error. The chain carries TRBV24-1 and TRBJ2-6; a possible D gene is TRBD1 (6 bases). The CDR3 runs 16 residues. The germline CDR1 and CDR2 sequences are KGHDR and SFDVKD. The chain's CDR3 is CATSAGQPSGANVLTF. The CDR3 nucleotides are TGTGCCACCAGTGCCGGACAGCCCTCTGGCGCCAACGTCCTGACTTTC.

The chain has TRBV24-1 and TRBJ2-7; 10 bases match TRBD1. Germline V gene lookup returns CDR1 KGHDR and CDR2 SFDVKD. The CDR3 sequence is 15 residues long. Germline trimming cut 4 bases from V and 7 bases from J; bases unmatched to any gene: 9. The CDR3 nucleotides are TGTGCCACCAGTGAGGGGGACAGGGGAAATGGAGAGCAGTACTTC. Translated: CATSEGDRGNGEQYF.

The rearrangement uses TRBV28 and TRBJ2-7, with a tentative D call TRBD2 (6 bases). The germline gives CDR1 MDHEN, CDR2 SYDVKM. V lost 5 bases and J 3 bases, leaving 14 bases between the germline ends. The CDR3 runs to 14 residues. The CDR3 bases are TGTGCCAGCAGTGTAGCGGCCCAAGGCTACGAGCAGTACTTC. Amino acids: CASSVAAQGYEQYF.

In this sample, this clone turned up once. The J gene is TRBJ1-1, the V gene TRBV28; no clear D. Germline assignment: CDR1 MDHEN and CDR2 SYDVKM. This CDR3 has 13 residues. V was shortened by 6 bases and J by 0 bases, with 8 bases between the two germline ends. DNA of the CDR3: TGTGCCAGCAGCCGGATAATGAACACTGAAGCTTTCTTT. Encoded protein: CASSRIMNTEAFF.

V usage is TRBV28 and J usage is TRBJ2-1; D gene ambiguous. The CDR3 spans 11 residues. The V end lost 4 bases, the J end lost 4 bases, and 2 bases lay between the germline ends. Germline CDR1 reads MDHEN; CDR2 reads SYDVKM. The CDR3 loop reads CASSYYNEQFF. The CDR3 coding sequence is TGTGCCAGCAGTTATTACAATGAGCAGTTCTTC. The entire variable domain, with the rest obtained from reference TRBV28 and TRBJ2-1, is as follows: DVKVTQSSRYLVKRTGEKVFLECVQDMDHENMFWYRQDPGLGLRLIYFSYDVKMKEKGDIPEGYSVSREKKERFSLILESASTNQTSMYLCASSYYNEQFFGPGTRLTVL.

This clone was counted a single time. The V gene is TRBV7-9, the J gene TRBJ1-2; the D gene is possibly TRBD1 (5 bases). V lost 5 bases, J lost 10 bases, and 11 bases lay in between. The CDR3 extends over 11 amino acids. Germline-derived CDR1 and CDR2 are SEHNR and FQNEAQ (reference sequence). The CDR3 region has the DNA TGTGCCAGCAGCAATAGCAGGGCCTACACCTTC. Translated, it gives CASSNSRAYTF.

The gene calls are TRBV18 and TRBJ2-7, with 9 positions matching TRBD1. The V segment lost 0 bases and the J segment 2 bases; nucleotides outside the gene matches: 2. The germline V gene encodes CDR1 KGHSH and CDR2 LQKENI. This CDR3 is built from 15 residues. CDR3 residues: CASSPPGQGPYEQYF. The CDR3, as DNA: TGTGCCAGCTCACCACCGGGACAGGGACCCTACGAGCAGTACTTC.

The chain is built from TRBV6-5 and TRBJ2-7; the D call may be TRBD1 or TRBD2 (5 bases each). Between the trimmed V and J ends, which lost 0 bases and 6 bases, there was a span of 15 bases. This CDR3 is built from 15 residues. CDR1 is MNHEY, CDR2 SVGAGI, per germline. Here the CDR3 DNA reads TGTGCCAGCAGTTACTCGAGGGACGGACTCCCCGAGCAGTACTTC. It encodes CASSYSRDGLPEQYF.

CDR3 sequence reads: CASRRDRWSGELFF. The CDR3 region has the DNA TGTGCCAGCAGACGCGACAGGTGGAGCGGGGAGCTGTTTTTT. The gene calls are TRBV27 and TRBJ2-2; D is possibly TRBD1 (6 bases). The V end lost 6 bases, the J end lost 7 bases, and 15 bases lay between the germline ends. The CDR3 consists of 14 residues. CDR1 MNHEY and CDR2 SMNVEV come from the germline V gene (reference sequence).

DNA of the CDR3: TGCGCCAGCAGCTCTTTAGCGACAGGTAGAAAAGAGACCCAGTACTTC. This translates into CASSSLATGRKETQYF. The genes are TRBV5-1 and TRBJ2-5; D perhaps matches TRBD1 (6 bases). Germline V gives CDR1 SGHRS, CDR2 YFSETQ. V was pared by 3 bases and J by 3 bases, with 18 bases between. CDR3 size: 16 residues.

There are a few counts of this clone. The rearrangement joins TRBV19 to TRBJ1-1; D not certain. The ends were cut back, 0 bases at V and 1 base at J, with 15 bases in the middle. Germline CDR1 and CDR2: LNHDA and SQIVND (reference sequence). This CDR3 comprises 17 residues. The CDR3 DNA reads as TGTGCCAGTAGTATAGATCTCCCCCCGCTGACGAACACTGAAGCTTTCTTT. It encodes CASSIDLPPLTNTEAFF.

CDR3 sequence reads: CASSLVPTGTYEQYF. In nucleotides, the CDR3 is TGTGCCAGCAGCTTAGTCCCGACAGGAACCTACGAGCAGTACTTC. This sequence joins TRBV5-5 and TRBJ2-7, with TRBD1 as a possible D gene (6 bases). The CDR3 length is 15 residues. Trimming took 2 bases from V and 2 from J, leaving 14 bases between them. Germline V lookup: CDR1 SGHKS, CDR2 YYEKEE (reference sequence).

The rearrangement uses TRBV12-3 or TRBV12-4 and TRBJ1-5; the D is unclear. This CDR3 is 13 amino acids long. Trimming shortened V by 5 bases and J by 9 bases, and 14 bases separated the two germline ends. The DNA of the CDR3 is TGTGCCAGCAGTGCGGGCAGCCGGGGGCCCCAGCATTTT. This encodes CASSAGSRGPQHF.

The rearrangement joins TRBV28 to TRBJ1-1, with 7 bases that match TRBD1. The CDR3 spans 14 residues. Trimming removed 3 bases from V and 5 bases from J; junction bases left unmatched: 6. CDR1 MDHEN and CDR2 SYDVKM come from the germline V gene. CDR3 nucleotide sequence: TGTGCCAGCAGTTTGAAACACAGGGGTACTGAAGCTTTCTTT. Residues: CASSLKHRGTEAFF. The full variable domain, with the rest looked up from reference TRBV28 and TRBJ1-1, is DVKVTQSSRYLVKRTGEKVFLECVQDMDHENMFWYRQDPGLGLRLIYFSYDVKMKEKGDIPEGYSVSREKKERFSLILESASTNQTSMYLCASSLKHRGTEAFFGQGTRLTVV.

The chain couples TRBV11-2 to TRBJ2-1, with 8 bases aligning to TRBD1. V was clipped by 3 bases and J by 8 bases; unmatched bases: 3. The CDR3 spans 13 residues. The germline V gene has CDR1 SGHAT and CDR2 FQNNGV. The CDR3 region has the DNA TGTGCCAGCAGCTTTGGACAGGGCTATGAGCAGTTCTTC. It specifies CASSFGQGYEQFF.

The J gene is TRBJ1-3, the V gene TRBV15, with D unclear. This CDR3 is 16 amino acids long. Germline values: CDR1 LNHNV, CDR2 YYDKDF (reference sequence). Trimming removed 1 base at V and 0 bases at J, with 10 bases between. The CDR3 DNA follows: TGTGCCACCAGCAGAGGATTGACGGACTCTGGAAACACCATATATTTT. Translating it yields CATSRGLTDSGNTIYF. Full variable domain (outside the CDR3, taken from reference TRBV15 and TRBJ1-3): DAMVIQNPRYQVTQFGKPVTLSCSQTLNHNVMYWYQQKSSQAPKLLFHYYDKDFNNEADTPDNFQSRRPNTSFCFLDIRSPGLGDTAMYLCATSRGLTDSGNTIYFGEGSWLTVV.

The chain links TRBV19 to TRBJ2-1; D call uncertain. V was cut by 3 bases and J by 5 bases, with 5 bases left in between. Looked up from germline, CDR1 is LNHDA and CDR2 is SQIVND (reference sequence). The CDR3 spans 12 residues. The CDR3 region is CASSIYHNEQFF. The CDR3 DNA reads TGTGCCAGTAGTATCTACCACAATGAGCAGTTCTTC.

CDR3 sequence (DNA): TGTGCCAGCAGCACTATAGCGGGGGCGAACACCGGGGAGCTGTTTTTT. Its translation: CASSTIAGANTGELFF. J is TRBJ2-2 and V is TRBV11-2; TRBD2 matches at 9 bases. With 5 bases clipped from V and 0 bases from J, the junction kept 4 bases outside the gene matches. The CDR3 length is 16 residues. Germline V CDR1 and CDR2: SGHAT, FQNNGV.

The J gene is TRBJ2-7, the V gene TRBV19; D unresolved. Germline-derived CDR1 and CDR2 are LNHDA and SQIVND (reference sequence). The V end was cut by 4 bases, the J end by 4 bases, with 14 bases between. The CDR3 totals 14 residues. The CDR3 loop reads CASSTRWRIYEQYF. DNA for the CDR3: TGTGCCAGTAGTACGCGATGGCGGATATACGAGCAGTACTTC.

The chain carries TRBV10-1 and TRBJ2-7; D remains unclear. The germline V gene encodes CDR1 WNHNN and CDR2 SYGVQD (reference sequence). Trimming pared 2 bases from V and 4 bases from J, leaving 18 bases between. The CDR3 is 16 amino acids. The CDR3 nucleotides read TGCGCCAGCAGTGAGGACGATTTGGTTAGTTCTTACGAGCAGTACTTC. Translation: CASSEDDLVSSYEQYF.